A selection of T cell receptor beta chains follows, all from one sample in a study of blood T cell repertoires in COVID-19. Libraries were prepared by immunoSEQ multiplex PCR; TCRdb keeps only in-frame clonotypes and omits some of them. The sample includes 90,000 or so clones, roughly 85% of them seen just once. Input material: peripheral blood. The receptors come from a woman in her sixties with COVID-19, enrolled during active disease. Each CDR3 is given with its conserved first and last residue. A D gene is named only where the DNA matches it firmly. The size of a clone is reported for some rows only, either as once, few or many, or as a class for expanded clones.

NA	once	TRBV5-1	TRBJ1-3	CASSWSSGTRGGNTIYF	TGCGCCAGCAGCTGGAGCTCCGGGACTCGGGGAGGAAACACCATATATTTT
NA	NA	TRBV27	TRBJ2-3	CASRLLSTDTQYF	TGTGCCAGCAGACTACTAAGCACAGATACGCAGTATTTT
TRBD2	NA	TRBV7-6	TRBJ2-1	CASSLEVGTSGYNEQFF	TGTGCCAGCAGCTTAGAGGTAGGGACTAGCGGATACAATGAGCAGTTCTTC
NA	NA	TRBV11-2	TRBJ1-6	CASSLVMERGPLHF	TGTGCCAGCAGCTTAGTTATGGAGCGGGGGCCCCTCCACTTT
TRBD2	NA	TRBV30	TRBJ2-2	CACRTSGGTGELFF	TGTGCCTGTCGGACTAGCGGGGGCACCGGGGAGCTGTTTTTT
TRBD2	NA	TRBV11-2	TRBJ2-1	CASSPRLAGGPYNEQFF	TGTGCCAGCAGCCCTCGACTAGCGGGGGGGCCATATAATGAGCAGTTCTTC
NA	once	TRBV2	TRBJ1-2	CASSGGGYYGYTF	TGTGCCAGCAGCGGCGGGGGGTACTATGGCTACACCTTC
TRBD2	NA	TRBV5-1	TRBJ2-2	CASSSPGGTGELFF	TGCGCCAGCAGCTCCCCCGGGGGGACCGGGGAGCTGTTTTTT
TRBD1	NA	TRBV6-5	TRBJ2-5	CASSYSMTGQGETQYF	TGTGCCAGCAGTTACTCGATGACAGGGCAGGGAGAGACCCAGTACTTC
TRBD1	few	TRBV28	TRBJ1-2	CASSSGQGSFYGYTF	TGTGCCAGCAGTTCGGGACAGGGTTCGTTCTATGGCTACACCTTC